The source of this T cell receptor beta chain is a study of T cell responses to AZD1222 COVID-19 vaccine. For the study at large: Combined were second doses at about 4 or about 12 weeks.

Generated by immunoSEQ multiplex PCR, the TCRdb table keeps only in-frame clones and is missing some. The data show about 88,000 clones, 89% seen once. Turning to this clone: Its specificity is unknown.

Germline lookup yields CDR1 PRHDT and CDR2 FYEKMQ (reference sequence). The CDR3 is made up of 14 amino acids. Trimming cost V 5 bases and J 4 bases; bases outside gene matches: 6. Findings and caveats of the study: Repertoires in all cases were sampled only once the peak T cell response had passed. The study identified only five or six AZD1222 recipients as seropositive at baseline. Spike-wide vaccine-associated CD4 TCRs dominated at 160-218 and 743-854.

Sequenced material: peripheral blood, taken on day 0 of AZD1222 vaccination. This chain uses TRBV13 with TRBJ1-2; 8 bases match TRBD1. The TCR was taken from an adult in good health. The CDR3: CASSRRQGFYGYTF. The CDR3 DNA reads TGTGCCAGCAGCCGACGACAGGGGTTCTATGGCTACACCTTC.